These T cell receptor beta chains were read from a single sample in a study of cytomegalovirus exposure and HLA in healthy donors. Sequenced by immunoSEQ multiplex PCR; TCRdb stores in-frame clones only, minus some. The repertoire has fewer than 200,000 clones, about 9% of them found once; the top ten carry 1% to 1.5%. The sample comprised PBMCs. All receptors derive from a woman aged 30 to 39 in good health and CMV-seropositive. CDR3s include the opening cysteine and the closing phenylalanine or tryptophan. D genes are given only for firm matches. The size field is filled for only some rows; it gives once, few, many or a size class.

CDR3aa | CDR3nt | abundance | v_gene | d_gene | j_gene
CASSTGGAADTQYF | TGTGCCAGCAGTACTGGAGGGGCCGCAGATACGCAGTATTTT | NA | TRBV6-5 | NA | TRBJ2-3
CASSLLAGNYEQYF | TGCGCCAGCAGCTTGCTAGCGGGAAACTACGAGCAGTACTTC | NA | TRBV5-1 | TRBD2 | TRBJ2-7
CASTSNQPQHF | TGTGCCAGCACGAGCAATCAGCCCCAGCATTTT | NA | TRBV2 | NA | TRBJ1-5
CASRQGYNYGYTF | TGTGCCTCCAGACAGGGTTATAACTATGGCTACACCTTC | NA | TRBV19 | TRBD1 | TRBJ1-2
CASSHSSGRASEQYF | TGTGCCAGCAGTCACTCTAGCGGGAGGGCGTCCGAGCAGTACTTC | NA | TRBV6-5 | TRBD2 | TRBJ2-7
CASGDDGEQYF | TGTGCCAGCGGAGACGACGGCGAGCAGTACTTC | NA | TRBV25-1 | NA | TRBJ2-7
CASSSATGDEQFF | TGTGCCAGCAGCTCAGCCACGGGGGATGAGCAGTTCTTC | few | TRBV11-2 | NA | TRBJ2-1
CASKRCRHPNTEAFF | TGTGCCAGCAAACGGTGCAGACACCCGAACACTGAAGCTTTCTTT | few | TRBV5-4 | NA | TRBJ1-1
CASRQGAGGANVLTF | TGTGCCAGCCGACAGGGGGCGGGCGGGGCCAACGTCCTGACTTTC | few | TRBV2 | TRBD1 | TRBJ2-6
CASSPVSYNEQFF | TGTGCCAGCAGCCCTGTGTCGTACAATGAGCAGTTCTTC | NA | TRBV5-5 | NA | TRBJ2-1
CAISYTSVGYNEQFF | TGTGCCATCAGCTATACTAGCGTGGGTTACAATGAGCAGTTCTTC | few | TRBV10-3 | TRBD2 | TRBJ2-1
CASSQDRQVGQPQHF | TGTGCCAGCAGCCAAGACCGACAAGTCGGTCAGCCCCAGCATTTT | few | TRBV4-2 | NA | TRBJ1-5
CASSETRSANEQFF | TGTGCCAGCAGCGAAACCCGATCTGCGAATGAGCAGTTCTTC | few | TRBV2 | NA | TRBJ2-1
CSVVGTGGKLTEAFF | TGCAGCGTTGTGGGGACAGGGGGCAAACTCACTGAAGCTTTCTTT | NA | TRBV29-1 | TRBD1 | TRBJ1-1
CASSLAPGSRTNEKLFF | TGCGCCAGCAGCTTGGCCCCAGGGTCGCGAACTAATGAAAAACTGTTTTTT | few | TRBV5-1 | NA | TRBJ1-4
CASSFLTAYNEQFF | TGTGCCAGCAGCTTCTTAACAGCCTACAATGAGCAGTTCTTC | few | TRBV5-8 | NA | TRBJ2-1
CASSAVTGGTYEQYF | TGTGCCAGCAGCGCGGTGACAGGGGGAACCTACGAGCAGTACTTC | NA | TRBV11-2 | TRBD1 | TRBJ2-7
CAWSGPGSSNQPQHF | TGTGCCTGGAGTGGACCGGGGTCGAGCAATCAGCCCCAGCATTTT | NA | TRBV30 | NA | TRBJ1-5
CASTGLAGDTQYF | TGTGCCAGCACCGGACTAGCGGGCGATACGCAGTATTTT | NA | TRBV25-1 | TRBD2 | TRBJ2-3
CASSEPGQVNEQFF | TGCGCCAGCAGTGAGCCAGGACAGGTCAATGAGCAGTTCTTC | few | TRBV10-1 | TRBD1 | TRBJ2-1
CASSLGTASSYEQYF | TGTGCCAGCTCACTGGGGACTGCCAGCTCCTACGAGCAGTACTTC | NA | TRBV18 | NA | TRBJ2-7
CASSPQGGLGTGELFF | TGTGCCAGCAGCCCCCAGGGGGGCCTCGGCACCGGGGAGCTGTTTTTT | NA | TRBV7-2 | NA | TRBJ2-2
CASGDFGLADTGELFF | TGTGCCAGCGGGGATTTCGGACTAGCGGACACCGGGGAGCTGTTTTTT | NA | TRBV2 | TRBD2 | TRBJ2-2
CASSVQGALGANVLTF | TGTGCCAGCAGTGTCCAGGGGGCGCTTGGGGCCAACGTCCTGACTTTC | NA | TRBV27 | TRBD1 | TRBJ2-6
CASSKCAGEIAAFF | TGTGCCAGCAGCAAATGCGCAGGGGAGATTGCGGCTTTCTTT | NA | TRBV21-1 | NA | TRBJ1-1
CASSRTRAEGAFF | TGTGCCAGCAGTCGAACTCGAGCCGAGGGAGCTTTCTTT | few | TRBV6-5 | NA | TRBJ1-1